Listed below are T cell receptor beta chains from one sample, sequenced in a study of T cells in Graves' hyperthyroidism and ophthalmopathy. TCRdb re-derived calls from the multiplex PCR reads in MiXCR, one entry per CDR3 protein. The table lists around 700,000 distinct CDR3 sequences, roughly a sixth of them singletons, with around 15% in the top ten. The sample consisted of blood. These receptors were collected from a woman aged 45-60 years with Graves' hyperthyroidism that later progressed to Graves' ophthalmopathy. Both conserved end residues are part of each CDR3.

cdr3_length v_call cdr3_aa
13 TRBV3-1 CASSNRQDTEAFF
16 TRBV11-2 CASSLDSGQGYNEQFF
16 TRBV5-1 CASSLFETGENSPLHF
19 TRBV27 CASSEDDRVDFEGNQPQHF
16 TRBV9 CASSASRQGNTDTQYF
15 TRBV4-1 CASSFLAGVPYEQYF
13 TRBV5-6 CASSLHRDQPQHF
16 TRBV5-4 CASSLGRGNLNTEAFF
14 TRBV5-4 CASSADKRTDTQYF
15 TRBV3-1 CASSLTGDPYNEQFF
15 TRBV27 CASSSFKAKNTEAFF
13 TRBV13 CASSSQDTGELFF
15 TRBV3-1 CASSRRGASGGFQFF
16 TRBV6-1 CASSSSRDRKNYGYTF
16 TRBV3-1 CASSQDRGSYNSPLHF
15 TRBV24-1 CATSDAGQGFYEQYF
15 TRBV12-3/TRBV12-4 CASSPQQSSGSTIYF
14 TRBV15 CATSRDRLSYGYTF
16 TRBV7-9 CASSPVGRGGTDTQYF
13 TRBV3-1 CASRIRAGETQYF
10 TRBV30 CAWADGTQYF
16 TRBV19 CASRRQGAVANTEAFF
15 TRBV6-1 CASTEMGTYGKTQYF
13 TRBV27 CASKFRQGETQYF
17 TRBV7-9 CASSSGLAGGPQDTQYF
16 TRBV7-9 CASSLYSGQSYNEQFF
12 TRBV6-1 CASRDGAGEQFF
15 TRBV5-1 CASSFLEGGPSEQFF
15 TRBV19 CASSILPPGSKGAFF
16 TRBV6-2/TRBV6-3 CASSLGLEGDYYEQYF
13 TRBV12-3/TRBV12-4 CAIQREGTGELFF
15 TRBV20-1 CSARAPGGYQETQYF
15 TRBV7-7 CASSPGLAATDTQYF
14 TRBV18 CASSPNSQKTEAFF
15 TRBV2 CASSRTSGGAGEQFF